This record concerns one T cell receptor (beta chain) sequence. PCR was performed using 60 Vbeta and 13 Jbeta primers. Measured with immunoSEQ multiplex PCR; TCRdb has only the in-frame clones, and not every one. The sample includes tens of thousands of clones. The sample comes from a study of cytomegalovirus exposure and HLA in healthy donors. In the study overall: Earlier, fewer than 130 million unique TCR beta sequences were recovered from 170 million or so T cells by an analysis.

V was cut by 4 bases and J by 5 bases, with 8 bases left in between. Germline V lookup: CDR1 SEHNR, CDR2 FQNEAQ (reference sequence). The CDR3 is 13 residues long. This chain uses TRBV7-9 with TRBJ2-2; TRBD1 might be the D (6 bases). The sample taken for sequencing was PBMCs. This TCR was sampled from a man aged 35-49 years in good health and CMV-seropositive. The CDR3 DNA follows: TGTGCCAGCAGCTCCCAGGGGACCGGGGAGCTGTTTTTT. Protein sequence: CASSSQGTGELFF.